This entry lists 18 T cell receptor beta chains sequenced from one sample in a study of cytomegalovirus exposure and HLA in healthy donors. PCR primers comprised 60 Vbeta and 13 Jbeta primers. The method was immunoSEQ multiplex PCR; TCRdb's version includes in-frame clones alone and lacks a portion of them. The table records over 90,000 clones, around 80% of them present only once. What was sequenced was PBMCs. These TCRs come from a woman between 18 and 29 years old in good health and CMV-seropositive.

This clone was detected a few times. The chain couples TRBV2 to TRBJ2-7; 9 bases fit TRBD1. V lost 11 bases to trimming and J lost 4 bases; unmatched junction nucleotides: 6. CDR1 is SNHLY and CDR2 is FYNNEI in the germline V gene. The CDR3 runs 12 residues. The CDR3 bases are TGTGCCGGTTACAGGGGGCCTTACGAGCAGTACTTC. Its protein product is CAGYRGPYEQYF.

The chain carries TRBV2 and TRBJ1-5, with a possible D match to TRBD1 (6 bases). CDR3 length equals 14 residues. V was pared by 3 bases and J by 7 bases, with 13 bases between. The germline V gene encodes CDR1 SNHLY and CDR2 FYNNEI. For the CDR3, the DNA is TGTGCCAGCAGTGAGGGGGGGGCGCGGCAGCCCCAGCATTTT. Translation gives CASSEGGARQPQHF.

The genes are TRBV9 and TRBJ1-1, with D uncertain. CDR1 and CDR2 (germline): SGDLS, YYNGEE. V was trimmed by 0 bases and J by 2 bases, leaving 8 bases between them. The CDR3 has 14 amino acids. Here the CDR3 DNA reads TGTGCCAGCAGCGTAGAACCGGGAAACACTGAAGCTTTCTTT. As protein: CASSVEPGNTEAFF.

For the CDR3, the DNA is TGTGCCAGCAGTCGCGGACAGGGGAAGTCCTACGAGCAGTACTTC. This encodes CASSRGQGKSYEQYF. The chain links TRBV11-3 to TRBJ2-7; 9 bases line up with TRBD1. This CDR3 contains 15 residues. From germline, CDR1 is SGHNT and CDR2 YENEEA. After removal of 6 bases from V and 1 base from J, the junction contained 7 bases not matched to a gene.

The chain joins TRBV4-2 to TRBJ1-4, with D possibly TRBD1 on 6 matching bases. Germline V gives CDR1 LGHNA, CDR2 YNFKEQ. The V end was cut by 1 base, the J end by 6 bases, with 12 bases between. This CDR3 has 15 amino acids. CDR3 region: CASSQVWDIDEKLFF. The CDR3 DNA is TGTGCCAGCAGCCAAGTCTGGGACATTGATGAAAAACTGTTTTTT.

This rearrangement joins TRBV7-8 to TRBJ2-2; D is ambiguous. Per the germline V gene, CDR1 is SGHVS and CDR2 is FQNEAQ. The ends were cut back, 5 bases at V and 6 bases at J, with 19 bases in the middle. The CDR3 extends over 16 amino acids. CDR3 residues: CASSPRRVSLAGELFF. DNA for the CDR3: TGTGCCAGCAGCCCTCGGAGAGTTTCTCTTGCCGGGGAGCTGTTTTTT.

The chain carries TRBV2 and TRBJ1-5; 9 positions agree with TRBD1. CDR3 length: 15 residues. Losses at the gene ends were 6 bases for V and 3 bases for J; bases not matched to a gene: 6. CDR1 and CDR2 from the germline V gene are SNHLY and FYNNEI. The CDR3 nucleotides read TGTGCCAGCAGCCAGGGACAGGGAGACAATCAGCCCCAGCATTTT. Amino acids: CASSQGQGDNQPQHF.

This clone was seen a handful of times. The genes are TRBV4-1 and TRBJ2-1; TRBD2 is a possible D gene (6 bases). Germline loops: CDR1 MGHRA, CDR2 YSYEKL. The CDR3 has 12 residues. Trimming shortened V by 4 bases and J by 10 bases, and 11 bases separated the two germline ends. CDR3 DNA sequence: TGCGCCAGCAGCCCTCTCGCGGGGGAGCAGTTCTTC. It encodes CASSPLAGEQFF.

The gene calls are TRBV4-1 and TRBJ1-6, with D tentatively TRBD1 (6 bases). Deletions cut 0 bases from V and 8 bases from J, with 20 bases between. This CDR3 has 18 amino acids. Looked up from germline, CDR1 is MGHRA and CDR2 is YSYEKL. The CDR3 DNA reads TGCGCCAGCAGCCAAGAAAAGGGGGGGGCAAGAGGATATTCACCCCTCCACTTT. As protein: CASSQEKGGARGYSPLHF.

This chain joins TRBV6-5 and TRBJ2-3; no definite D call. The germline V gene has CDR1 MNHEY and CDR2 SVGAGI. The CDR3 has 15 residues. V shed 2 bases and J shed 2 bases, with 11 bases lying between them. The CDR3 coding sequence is TGTGCCAGCAGTTACAGGTTGGGCATCACAGATACGCAGTATTTT. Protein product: CASSYRLGITDTQYF.

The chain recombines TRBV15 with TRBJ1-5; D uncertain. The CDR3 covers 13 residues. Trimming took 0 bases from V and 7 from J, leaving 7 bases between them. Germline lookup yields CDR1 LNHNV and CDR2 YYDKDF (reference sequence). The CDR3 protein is CATSRDPRQPQHF. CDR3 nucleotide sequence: TGTGCCACCAGCAGAGACCCCAGGCAGCCCCAGCATTTT.

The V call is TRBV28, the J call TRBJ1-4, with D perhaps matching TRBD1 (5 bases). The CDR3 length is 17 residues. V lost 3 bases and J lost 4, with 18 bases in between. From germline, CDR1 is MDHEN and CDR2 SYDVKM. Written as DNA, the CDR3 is TGTGCCAGCAGTTTTTTCGGGGGGGGTCTTGGTAATGAAAAACTGTTTTTT. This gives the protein CASSFFGGGLGNEKLFF.

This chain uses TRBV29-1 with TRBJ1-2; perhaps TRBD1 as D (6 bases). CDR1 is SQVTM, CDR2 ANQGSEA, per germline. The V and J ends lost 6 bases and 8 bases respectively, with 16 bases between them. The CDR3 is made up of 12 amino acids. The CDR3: CSVVRGARGYTF. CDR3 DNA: TGCAGCGTCGTTCGGGGGGCGCGGGGCTACACCTTC.

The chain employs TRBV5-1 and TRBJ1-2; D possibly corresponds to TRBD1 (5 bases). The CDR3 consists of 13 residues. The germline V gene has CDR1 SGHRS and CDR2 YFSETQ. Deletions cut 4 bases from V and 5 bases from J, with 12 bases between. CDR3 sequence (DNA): TGCGCCAGCAGCCTACAGGAGAAATATGGCTACACCTTC. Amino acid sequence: CASSLQEKYGYTF. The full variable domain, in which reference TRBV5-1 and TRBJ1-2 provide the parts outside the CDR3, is KAGVTQTPRYLIKTRGQQVTLSCSPISGHRSVSWYQQTPGQGLQFLFEYFSETQRNKGNFPGRFSGRQFSNSRSEMNVSTLELGDSALYLCASSLQEKYGYTFGSGTRLTVV.

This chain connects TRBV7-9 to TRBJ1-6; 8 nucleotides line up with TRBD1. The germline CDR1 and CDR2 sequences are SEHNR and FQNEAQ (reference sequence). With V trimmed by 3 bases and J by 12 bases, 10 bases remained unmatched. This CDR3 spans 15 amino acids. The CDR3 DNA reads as TGTGCCAGCAGCTTCCGGGACAGGAGAGAAAGACCCCTCCACTTT. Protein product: CASSFRDRRERPLHF.

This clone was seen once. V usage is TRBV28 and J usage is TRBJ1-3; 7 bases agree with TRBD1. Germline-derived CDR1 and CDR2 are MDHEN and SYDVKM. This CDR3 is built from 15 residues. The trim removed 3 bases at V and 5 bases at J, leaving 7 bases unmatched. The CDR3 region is CASSFPDRVRNTIYF. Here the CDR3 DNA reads TGTGCCAGCAGTTTCCCTGACAGGGTTCGAAACACCATATATTTT.

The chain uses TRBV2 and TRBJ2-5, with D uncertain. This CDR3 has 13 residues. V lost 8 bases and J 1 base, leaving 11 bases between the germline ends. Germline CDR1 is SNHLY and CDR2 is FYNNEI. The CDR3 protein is CASCYSGQETQYF. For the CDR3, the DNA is TGTGCCAGCTGCTACAGTGGCCAAGAGACCCAGTACTTC.

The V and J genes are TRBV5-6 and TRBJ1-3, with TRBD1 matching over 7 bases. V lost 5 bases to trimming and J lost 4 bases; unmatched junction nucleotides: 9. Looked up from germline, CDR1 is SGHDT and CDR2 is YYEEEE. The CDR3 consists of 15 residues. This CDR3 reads CASRTTGFTGNTIYF. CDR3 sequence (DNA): TGTGCCAGCAGGACGACAGGGTTTACGGGAAACACCATATATTTT.